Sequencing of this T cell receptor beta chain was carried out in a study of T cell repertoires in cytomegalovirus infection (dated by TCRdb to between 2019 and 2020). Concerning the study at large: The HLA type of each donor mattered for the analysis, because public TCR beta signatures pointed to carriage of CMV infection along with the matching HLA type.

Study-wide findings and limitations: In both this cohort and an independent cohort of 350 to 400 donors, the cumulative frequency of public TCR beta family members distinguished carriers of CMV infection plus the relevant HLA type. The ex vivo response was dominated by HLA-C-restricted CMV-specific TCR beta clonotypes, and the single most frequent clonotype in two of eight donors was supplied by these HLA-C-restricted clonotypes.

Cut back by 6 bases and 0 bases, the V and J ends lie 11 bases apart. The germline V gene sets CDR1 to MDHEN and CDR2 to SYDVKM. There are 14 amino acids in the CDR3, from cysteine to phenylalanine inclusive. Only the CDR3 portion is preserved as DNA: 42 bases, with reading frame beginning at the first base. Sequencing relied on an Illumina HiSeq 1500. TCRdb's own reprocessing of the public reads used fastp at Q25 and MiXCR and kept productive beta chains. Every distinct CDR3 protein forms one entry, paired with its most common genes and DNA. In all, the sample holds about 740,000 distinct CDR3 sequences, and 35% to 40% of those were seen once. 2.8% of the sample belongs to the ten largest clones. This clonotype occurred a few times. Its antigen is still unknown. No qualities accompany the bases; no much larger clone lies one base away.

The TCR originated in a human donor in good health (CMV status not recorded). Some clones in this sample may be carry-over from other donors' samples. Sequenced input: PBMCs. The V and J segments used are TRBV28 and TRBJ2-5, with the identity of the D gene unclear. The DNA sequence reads TGTGCCAGCAGCCCGTCAACGTACCAAGAGACCCAGTACTTC. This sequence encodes CASSPSTYQETQYF. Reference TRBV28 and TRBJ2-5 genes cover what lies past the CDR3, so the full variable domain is DVKVTQSSRYLVKRTGEKVFLECVQDMDHENMFWYRQDPGLGLRLIYFSYDVKMKEKGDIPEGYSVSREKKERFSLILESASTNQTSMYLCASSPSTYQETQYFGPGTRLLVL.